This TCR beta chain was captured in a study of CD8+CD57+ T cells in acquired aplastic anemia. Study results and caveats: The same twenty-nine CD8+ CDR3 sequences occurred in patients and in controls.

In patients chosen for sequencing, flow cytometry had shown CD8+CD57+ cell expansion. Using genomic DNA as the template, TCR beta VDJ and CDR3 profiling was carried out. TCRdb processed the reads anew with MiXCR; each CDR3 protein has one entry. The sample has 90,000 to 150,000 distinct CDR3 sequences; 50% to 70% are singletons. This clonotype was seen at least ten times. Its antigen is not identified. The ends lost 6 bases at V and 7 bases at J; junction bases unmatched: 8. The germline CDR1 and CDR2 sequences are ENHRY and SYGVKD. This CDR3 spans 13 amino acids. The sequenced sample was sorted CD4+, CD8+, or CD8+CD57+ T cells (not recorded which) from PBMCs. The chain employs TRBV10-3 and TRBJ1-1, with 7 positions matching TRBD1. This sequence originates from a human donor with aplastic anemia. CDR3 sequence: CAIRPPGTVEAFF. In nucleotides, the CDR3 is TGTGCCATCAGGCCCCCAGGGACAGTTGAAGCTTTCTTT.